Shown below are 13 T cell receptor beta chains from a single sample sequenced in a study of STAT5B mutations in CD4+ large granular lymphocyte leukemia. Libraries were prepared by immunoSEQ multiplex PCR; TCRdb keeps only in-frame clonotypes and omits some of them. Of tens of thousands of clones detected, around 88% appear once; the ten largest clones hold roughly 0.98%. The material sequenced was CD4+ T cells from blood buffy coats. Receptors originate from a human donor in good health.

The chain employs TRBV7-8 and TRBJ2-1; no definite D call. CDR1 is SGHVS, CDR2 FQNEAQ, per germline. Trimming cost V 5 bases and J 10 bases, with 9 bases left between them. CDR3 length: 11 amino acids. The CDR3 nucleotides are TGTGCCAGCAGCCCCTACTTCGAGCAGTTCTTC. It translates to CASSPYFEQFF.

This clone occurred once. The rearrangement uses TRBV5-1 and TRBJ2-2; 10 bases fit TRBD2. The CDR3 runs 16 residues. Per germline, CDR1 SGHRS and CDR2 YFSETQ. Trimming at V came to 5 bases and at J to 1 base, leaving 5 bases not matched to a gene. DNA for the CDR3: TGCGCCAGCAGTTCGTTAGCGGGAGGGAACACCGGGGAGCTGTTTTTT. It translates to CASSSLAGGNTGELFF.

This clone showed up just a few times. The rearrangement uses TRBV18 and TRBJ1-3, with D maybe TRBD1 (6 bases). Germline lookup yields CDR1 KGHSH and CDR2 LQKENI. The CDR3 is 14 amino acids. Trimming removed 7 bases at V and 3 bases at J, with 13 bases between. The CDR3 loop reads CASFTGANGNTIYF. DNA for the CDR3: TGTGCCAGCTTCACGGGGGCGAATGGAAACACCATATATTTT. The full variable domain, rest sourced from reference TRBV18 and TRBJ1-3, is NAGVMQNPRHLVRRRGQEARLRCSPMKGHSHVYWYRQLPEEGLKFMVYLQKENIIDESGMPKERFSAEFPKEGPSILRIQQVVRGDSAAYFCASFTGANGNTIYFGEGSWLTVV.

The J gene is TRBJ1-2, the V gene TRBV28; the D gene is possibly TRBD1 (6 bases). The V gene lost 2 bases and the J gene lost 4 bases, with 20 bases spanning the gap. Germline CDR1 is MDHEN and CDR2 is SYDVKM. The CDR3 is 17 residues long. The CDR3 sequence: CASSLDLGRGFLYGYTF. The DNA of the CDR3 is TGTGCCAGCAGTTTAGATCTGGGCAGGGGTTTTCTCTATGGCTACACCTTC.

This chain uses TRBV30 with TRBJ1-5; 8 bases map to TRBD1. The CDR3 totals 13 residues. Trimming removed 3 bases from V and 7 bases from J; junction bases left unmatched: 5. Germline V gives CDR1 GTSNPN, CDR2 SVGIG (reference sequence). DNA of the CDR3: TGTGCCTGGAGCCGAACAGGGGGACAGCCCCAGCATTTT. This encodes CAWSRTGGQPQHF. Filled out from reference TRBV30 and TRBJ1-5, the complete variable domain reads SQTIHQWPATLVQPVGSPLSLECTVEGTSNPNLYWYRQAAGRGLQLLFYSVGIGQISSEVPQNLSASRPQDRQFILSSKKLLLSDSGFYLCAWSRTGGQPQHFGDGTRLSIL.

DNA for the CDR3: TGTGCCAGCAGTGACGGACTAGCGGGATCCCCCTGGGATGAGCAGTTCTTC. Translating it yields CASSDGLAGSPWDEQFF. V gene TRBV6-1 combines with J gene TRBJ2-1; 12 bases agree with TRBD2. Trimming took 3 bases from V and 8 from J; bases not matched to a gene: 11. Germline V lookup: CDR1 MNHNS, CDR2 SASEGT. The CDR3 spans 17 residues.

The chain joins TRBV5-1 to TRBJ2-5, with TRBD1 matching over 10 bases. This CDR3 is built from 15 residues. V lost 4 bases to trimming and J lost 1 base; unmatched junction nucleotides: 4. Germline CDR1 reads SGHRS; CDR2 reads YFSETQ. Written as DNA, the CDR3 is TGCGCCAGCAGCCTCCGGGACAGGGGCCAAGAGACCCAGTACTTC. Amino acids: CASSLRDRGQETQYF. The full variable domain, in which reference TRBV5-1 and TRBJ2-5 provide the parts outside the CDR3, is KAGVTQTPRYLIKTRGQQVTLSCSPISGHRSVSWYQQTPGQGLQFLFEYFSETQRNKGNFPGRFSGRQFSNSRSEMNVSTLELGDSALYLCASSLRDRGQETQYFGPGTRLLVL.

The V call is TRBV11-3, the J call TRBJ1-1, with unresolved D. Germline V lookup: CDR1 SGHNT, CDR2 YENEEA. This CDR3 has 14 amino acids. V gave up 0 bases and J gave up 0 bases, with 5 bases separating them. The CDR3 nucleotides read TGTGCCAGCAGCTTAGATCAGATGAACACTGAAGCTTTCTTT. It translates to CASSLDQMNTEAFF.

This chain connects TRBV29-1 to TRBJ2-7, with D maybe TRBD2 (6 bases). The CDR3 has 17 residues. Germline CDR1 is SQVTM and CDR2 is ANQGSEA. The V and J ends lost 8 bases and 0 bases respectively, with 26 bases between them. This CDR3 is CSPLPTERGSSSYEQYF. The CDR3 DNA is TGCAGCCCTCTTCCGACCGAACGGGGGTCTTCCTCCTACGAGCAGTACTTC.

The V and J genes are TRBV7-9 and TRBJ1-3, with unresolved D. Looked up from germline, CDR1 is SEHNR and CDR2 is FQNEAQ (reference sequence). Trimming removed 5 bases from V and 7 bases from J, with 6 bases in between. The CDR3 has 11 residues. In DNA form, the CDR3 reads TGTGCCAGCAGCCCGGGGAACACCATATATTTT. It specifies CASSPGNTIYF. The variable domain in full, with the rest retrieved from reference TRBV7-9 and TRBJ1-3, is DTGVSQNPRHKITKRGQNVTFRCDPISEHNRLYWYRQTLGQGPEFLTYFQNEAQLEKSRLLSDRFSAERPKGSFSTLEIQRTEQGDSAMYLCASSPGNTIYFGEGSWLTVV.

The chain uses TRBV5-4 and TRBJ2-1; 9 bases agree with TRBD2. The CDR3 contains 15 residues. V was pared by 0 bases and J by 11 bases, with 9 bases of the junction left unmatched. Germline CDR1 reads SGHNT; CDR2 reads YYREEE (reference sequence). The CDR3 is CASSLAQRGVGKQFF. The DNA of the CDR3 is TGTGCCAGCAGCTTGGCGCAGCGGGGGGTGGGAAAGCAGTTCTTC.

The gene calls are TRBV9 and TRBJ1-1, with TRBD1 matching 7 bases. The CDR3 covers 16 residues. Germline trimming cut 3 bases from V and 11 bases from J; bases unmatched to any gene: 19. Germline V gene data show CDR1 as SGDLS and CDR2 as YYNGEE. CDR3 sequence reads: CASSAWTGMQTRPAFF. DNA of the CDR3: TGTGCCAGCAGCGCCTGGACAGGCATGCAAACACGGCCGGCTTTCTTT.

This clone was seen just once. The rearrangement links TRBV7-6 to TRBJ2-5; 7 bases are a match to TRBD2. Germline V CDR1 and CDR2: SGHVS, FNYEAQ. The CDR3 contains 18 residues. After removal of 1 base from V and 4 bases from J, the junction contained 15 bases not matched to a gene. CDR3 residues: CASSLVVGRESSRETQYF. The CDR3 DNA sequence: TGTGCCAGCAGCTTAGTCGTAGGGCGGGAGAGTTCCAGAGAGACCCAGTACTTC.